This is a list of T cell receptor beta chains from one sample in a study of blood T cell repertoires in COVID-19. The assay was immunoSEQ multiplex PCR, and TCRdb's table has in-frame clones only and misses some. This table has hundreds of thousands of clones, roughly nine tenths appearing once. Sequencing input: PBMCs or T cells enriched from blood (not recorded which). The origin of the receptors is a woman aged 25 to 39 who had recovered from COVID-19. CDR3s include the opening cysteine and the closing phenylalanine or tryptophan. A D gene is named only where the DNA matches it firmly. Clone size is stated in some rows and not others, as once, few, many or a class when expanded.

D gene	V gene	J gene	clone size	CDR3 DNA	CDR3 protein
NA	TRBV20-1	TRBJ1-1	NA	TGCAGTGCTAGTCAGGGCGAGTGGCGGGGAACTGAAGCTTTCTTT	CSASQGEWRGTEAFF
NA	TRBV30	TRBJ1-1	NA	TGTGCCTGGAGTGTAGCTCAGAACACTGAAGCTTTCTTT	CAWSVAQNTEAFF
TRBD1	TRBV28	TRBJ2-7	NA	TGTGCCAGCAGTTTGGGGGGACAGGAGGGCGAGCAGTACTTC	CASSLGGQEGEQYF
NA	TRBV6-1	TRBJ1-2	NA	TGTGCCAGCAGTGAATATCGGGGAGATAACTATGGCTACACCTTC	CASSEYRGDNYGYTF
TRBD1	TRBV27	TRBJ2-7	NA	TGTGCCAGCAGTTTCAAAAGACAGGGCGCCTACGAGCAGTACTTC	CASSFKRQGAYEQYF
NA	TRBV11-2	TRBJ2-2	NA	TGTGCCAGCAGCTTAAAGGGAGCCGGGGAGCTGTTTTTT	CASSLKGAGELFF
TRBD1	TRBV7-9	TRBJ1-6	NA	TGTGCCAGCAGCCCTAAGAATATACAGGGGTTCGGCTCACCCCTCCACTTT	CASSPKNIQGFGSPLHF
TRBD1	TRBV9	TRBJ2-3	once	TGTGCCAGCAGCGTTGGACAGGCCACAGATACGCAGTATTTT	CASSVGQATDTQYF
TRBD1	TRBV2	TRBJ1-2	NA	TGTGCCAGCAACAGGGGGCTAGAAGCTAACTATGGCTACACCTTC	CASNRGLEANYGYTF
TRBD2	TRBV5-1	TRBJ2-3	NA	TGCGCCATCCCCTGCCAGAGGACTAGCGGGTACACAGATACGCAGTATTTT	CAIPCQRTSGYTDTQYF
NA	TRBV20-1	TRBJ1-2	NA	TGCAGTGCCTCGGGGAAGGCTGGCTACACCTTC	CSASGKAGYTF
NA	TRBV2	TRBJ2-7	NA	TGTGCCAGCAGCCCCGACAGGAACTACGAGCAGTACTTC	CASSPDRNYEQYF
TRBD2	TRBV12-3/TRBV12-4	TRBJ2-5	NA	TGTGCCAGCACCCCCGGGACTATCGAGACCCAGTACTTC	CASTPGTIETQYF
NA	TRBV15	TRBJ1-6	NA	TGTGCCACCAGCAGGGCACCTAGCTCCTATAATTCACCCCTCCACTTT	CATSRAPSSYNSPLHF
NA	TRBV6-5	TRBJ2-7	NA	TGTGCCAGCAGTTACTCGGGCAGCCCCTACGAGCAGTACTTC	CASSYSGSPYEQYF
NA	TRBV3-1/TRBV3-2	TRBJ1-1	NA	TGTGCCAGCAGCCAAGGACCGGCGGATGAGAACACTGAAGCTTTCTTT	CASSQGPADENTEAFF
NA	TRBV7-6	TRBJ2-2	NA	TGTGCCAGCAGCTTAGTGTTCGACGGAAGGACTGTAACCGGGGAGCTGTTTTTT	CASSLVFDGRTVTGELFF
TRBD1	TRBV11-2	TRBJ2-7	NA	TGTGCCAGCAGCTTAGATTGGACAGGGGGCGCCTACGAGCAGTACTTC	CASSLDWTGGAYEQYF
TRBD1	TRBV30	TRBJ2-7	once	TGTGCCTGGAGTCTAAAGGGACAGCCGGGTTCCTACGAGCAGTACTTC	CAWSLKGQPGSYEQYF
TRBD1	TRBV7-6	TRBJ1-6	NA	TGTGCCAGCAGCCCAAGACAGGGTTTGAATTCACCCCTCCACTTT	CASSPRQGLNSPLHF
NA	TRBV6-6	TRBJ2-5	NA	TGTGCCAGCAGTTACTCGGGGGCCCAAGAGACCCAGTACTTC	CASSYSGAQETQYF
TRBD1	TRBV3-1/TRBV3-2	TRBJ2-5	once	TGTGCCAGCAGCCAAGATGCGGACAGGGCCCTAGAGACCCAGTACTTC	CASSQDADRALETQYF
TRBD2	TRBV2	TRBJ2-7	NA	TGTGCCACCCTGGGGGGGTCCTCCTACGAGCAGTACTTC	CATLGGSSYEQYF
TRBD1	TRBV10-1	TRBJ1-2	NA	TGCGCCAGCAGTGGGCAGGGGACAGGGAATAACTATGGCTACACCTTC	CASSGQGTGNNYGYTF
NA	TRBV3-1/TRBV3-2	TRBJ2-3	few	TGTGCCAGCAGCCAAGATGGGAGTAGCACAGATACGCAGTATTTT	CASSQDGSSTDTQYF
TRBD1	TRBV9	TRBJ1-6	NA	TGTGCCAGCAGCCCAGGGGGCCTTAATTCACCCCTCCACTTT	CASSPGGLNSPLHF
NA	TRBV28	TRBJ1-5	NA	TGTGCCAGCAGTTTAACAGGCGTATCCAATCAGCCCCAGCATTTT	CASSLTGVSNQPQHF
TRBD1	TRBV28	TRBJ2-7	NA	TGTGCCAGCAGGAGACAGGGTGGAAGGAGCTCCTACGAGCAGTACTTC	CASRRQGGRSSYEQYF
NA	TRBV18	TRBJ1-4	NA	TGTGCCAGCGGACGAGACAGAAGAGATGAAAAACTGTTTTTT	CASGRDRRDEKLFF
NA	TRBV15	TRBJ2-7	NA	TGTGCCACCAGCACCGGGGACTTCTACGAGCAGTACTTC	CATSTGDFYEQYF
TRBD2	TRBV4-1	TRBJ2-1	NA	TGCGCCAGCAGCCAAGAGGCCGGGACTAGGTATGAGCAGTTCTTC	CASSQEAGTRYEQFF
NA	TRBV15	TRBJ2-7	NA	TGTGCCACCAGCAGAGATGGGGGCCCCTCCTACGAGCAGTACTTC	CATSRDGGPSYEQYF
NA	TRBV27	TRBJ2-7	NA	TGTGCCAGCAGTTCGGGGGGCACCTACGAGCAGTACTTC	CASSSGGTYEQYF
NA	TRBV2	TRBJ2-3	NA	TGTGCCAGTGACAGCGCACGGACGGCAGATACGCAGTATTTT	CASDSARTADTQYF
TRBD1	TRBV5-1	TRBJ2-1	NA	TGCGCCAGCAGCTTGGCCGACAGGGCCCTTTACAATGAGCAGTTCTTC	CASSLADRALYNEQFF
NA	TRBV24-1	TRBJ2-3	many	TGTGCCACCAGGGCGGCAGGGCGCACAGATACGCAGTATTTT	CATRAAGRTDTQYF
TRBD1	TRBV19	TRBJ1-2	NA	TGTGCCAGTAGTCCGAGACAGGGGGCGAGTGGCTACACCTTC	CASSPRQGASGYTF
NA	TRBV6-5	TRBJ1-1	once	TGTGCCAGCAGTTACCGGCGGATGCACGACACTGAAGCTTTCTTT	CASSYRRMHDTEAFF
TRBD1	TRBV18	TRBJ2-1	NA	TGTGCCAGCTCACCACCAGGTCAGGGGGCATCCTACAATGAGCAGTTCTTC	CASSPPGQGASYNEQFF
TRBD1	TRBV29-1	TRBJ1-1	NA	TGCAGCGTTCGAACCGAGGGGGCATGGGACACTGAAGCTTTCTTT	CSVRTEGAWDTEAFF
TRBD1	TRBV5-4	TRBJ2-3	NA	TGTGCCAGCAGCCCCGGGACAGGCACAGATACGCAGTATTTT	CASSPGTGTDTQYF
TRBD2	TRBV19	TRBJ2-2	NA	TGTGCCAGTACCAGGACTAGCGGGGGGCCAAGCACCGGGGAGCTGTTTTTT	CASTRTSGGPSTGELFF
NA	TRBV7-9	TRBJ1-5	NA	TGTGCCAGCAGCGCAGATATTGAGGCCCAGCATTTT	CASSADIEAQHF
NA	TRBV7-8	TRBJ1-1	NA	TGTGCCAGCAGATCCGGGGGGAACACTGAAGCTTTCTTT	CASRSGGNTEAFF
TRBD1	TRBV24-1	TRBJ2-2	NA	TGTGCCACCAGTGACACAGACAGGGTCGGCACCGGGGAGCTGTTTTTT	CATSDTDRVGTGELFF
NA	TRBV11-3	TRBJ2-7	NA	TGTGCCAGCAGCCCTCCCGGGGCGGGGGCTCCCTACGAGCAGTACTTC	CASSPPGAGAPYEQYF
NA	TRBV4-2	TRBJ2-3	few	TGTGCCAGCAGCCAAGATTCCCGCTATTCGGATACGCAGTATTTT	CASSQDSRYSDTQYF
NA	TRBV11-2	TRBJ2-2	few	TGTGCCAGCAGCCCTGATCGAGGATACACCGGGGAGCTGTTTTTT	CASSPDRGYTGELFF
NA	TRBV5-1	TRBJ1-2	NA	TGCGCCAGCAGCCCGGACGGACTCGATCGCTACACCTTC	CASSPDGLDRYTF
NA	TRBV19	TRBJ2-7	NA	TGTGCCAGTAGTGTCGGGGGGCCCTACGAGCAGTACTTC	CASSVGGPYEQYF
TRBD1	TRBV29-1	TRBJ2-7	NA	TGCAGCGTTGAAGATCGGGGACAGGGCTACGAGCAGTACTTC	CSVEDRGQGYEQYF
TRBD1	TRBV6-1	TRBJ2-5	NA	TGTGCCAGCAGTGAGAGGATAACAGGGGGCTGGGAGACCCAGTACTTC	CASSERITGGWETQYF
TRBD1	TRBV4-3	TRBJ2-7	NA	TGCGCCAGCAGCCAAGACGTCGGGACAGGGGCCCTAGGGCAGTACTTC	CASSQDVGTGALGQYF
TRBD2	TRBV24-1	TRBJ2-5	NA	TGTGCCACCAGCACACCGACTAGCGGGAATAATCAAGAGACCCAGTACTTC	CATSTPTSGNNQETQYF
NA	TRBV14	TRBJ2-7	NA	TGTGCCAGCAGCCGACACGCATTCTACGAGCAGTACTTC	CASSRHAFYEQYF
TRBD1	TRBV19	TRBJ2-7	NA	TGTGCCAGTAGCACGACAGGGTCCGGTCACGAGCAGTACTTC	CASSTTGSGHEQYF
TRBD1	TRBV29-1	TRBJ2-5	NA	TGCAGCGTTGCAACGGCAGGGGGCGCGGAGACCCAGTACTTC	CSVATAGGAETQYF